This T cell receptor beta chain came from a study of neurological immune-mediated disorders. This clonotype has a count of ten or more. The antigen is unknown. TCRdb analysed the 5' RACE reads with MiXCR anew, one entry per CDR3 protein. The profile shows tens of thousands of distinct CDR3 sequences, 4% to 5.5% of them singletons. The CDR3 extends over 15 amino acids. CDR1 LGHDT and CDR2 YNNKEL come from the germline V gene (reference sequence). V lost 0 bases, J lost 6 bases, and 14 bases lay in between. Findings of the study overall: TCR clonal expansion peaked in HTLV-1-associated myelopathy patients and was lowest in multiple sclerosis patients.

V usage is TRBV3-1 and J usage is TRBJ1-1; no clear D gene. Sequenced material: PBMCs. This TCR was recovered from a woman aged 55 to 70 with multiple sclerosis. CDR3 bases: TGTGCCAGCAGCCAAGAGGCATGGCCGGACGCTGAAGCTTTCTTT. Its translation is CASSQEAWPDAEAFF. Full variable domain (rest looked up from reference TRBV3-1 and TRBJ1-1): DTAVSQTPKYLVTQMGNDKSIKCEQNLGHDTMYWYKQDSKKFLKIMFSYNNKELIINETVPNRFSPKSPDKAHLNLHINSLELGDSAVYFCASSQEAWPDAEAFFGQGTRLTVV.